Listed below are T cell receptor beta chains from one sample, sequenced in a study of T cell repertoires in cytomegalovirus infection. TCRdb independently ran MiXCR on the reads; one entry per CDR3 protein. Among about 890,000 distinct CDR3 sequences listed, roughly 30% were seen once. The antigens for these receptors are not known. Sample: cultured CD8+ T cells from PBMCs, taken from culture after CMV antigen stimulation. These receptors were collected from a human donor in good health (CMV status not recorded). Some clones in this sample may be carry-over from other donors' samples. CDR3s include the opening cysteine and the closing phenylalanine or tryptophan. A D gene is named only where the DNA matches it firmly. For some rows the clone size is stated as once, few or many, or as a class when expanded; others skip it.

v_gene	abundance	j_gene	d_gene	CDR3nt	CDR3aa
TRBV10-2	few	TRBJ2-2	.	TGCGCCAGCGGCCCCACCGGGGAGCTGTTTTTT	CASGPTGELFF
TRBV6-1	few	TRBJ1-5	TRBD1	TGTGCCAGCAGCCCAGATCCGGACAGGGGGAATCAGCCCCAGCATTTT	CASSPDPDRGNQPQHF
TRBV5-4	once	TRBJ2-7	TRBD1	TGTGCCAGCAGCCGGACAGGGGTCAACGAGCAGTACTTC	CASSRTGVNEQYF
TRBV29-1	.	TRBJ2-3	.	TGCAGCGTTCCTAGCGATAAGGCTTCCAGCACAGATACGCAGTATTTT	CSVPSDKASSTDTQYF
TRBV28	.	TRBJ2-4	.	TGTGTCGGCGCACTGATGACCTCGGAAAACATTCAGTACTTC	CVGALMTSENIQYF
TRBV4-3	few	TRBJ2-1	TRBD2	TGCGCCAGCAGCCAAGTTGGTGGGGGGGGGTACAATGAGCAGTTCTTC	CASSQVGGGGYNEQFF
TRBV6-5	few	TRBJ2-1	TRBD2	TGTGCCAGCAGTCGTAGCGGGGGCACATACAATGAGCAGTTCTTC	CASSRSGGTYNEQFF
TRBV4-3	few	TRBJ2-3	TRBD2	TGCGCCAGCAGCCAAGATAGGACGGGGGGAATCCTAGATACGCAGTATTTT	CASSQDRTGGILDTQYF
TRBV2	once	TRBJ2-5	TRBD2	TGTGCCAGCAGTGAGACTAGCGGGGGGGTAGGAGAGACCCAGTACTTC	CASSETSGGVGETQYF
TRBV28	few	TRBJ1-1	TRBD1	TGTGCCAGCAGTTTATGGCCAGGGGGAGACACTGAAGCTTTCTTT	CASSLWPGGDTEAFF
TRBV7-9	once	TRBJ2-4	TRBD2	TGTGCCAGCAGCCCGCAGGGAGGGGCGGCCAAAAACATTCAGTACTTC	CASSPQGGAAKNIQYF
TRBV7-9	.	TRBJ2-7	TRBD2	TGTGCCAGCAGCCCCCCGGTAGGTAGCGGGGACTACGAGCAGTACTTC	CASSPPVGSGDYEQYF
TRBV7-3	.	TRBJ2-6	.	TGTGTCAGCAGCCACGAGGACTATCGAGCCTCTGGGGCCAACGTCCTGACTTTC	CVSSHEDYRASGANVLTF
TRBV4-1	.	TRBJ2-2	.	TGCGCCAGCAGCCAACCCTACACCGGGGCCACCGGGGAGCTGTTTTTT	CASSQPYTGATGELFF
TRBV28	.	TRBJ2-3	.	TGTGCCAGCAGCTCCTTTTTCCGGGAGAAACGGCAGTATTTT	CASSSFFREKRQYF
TRBV24-1	.	TRBJ1-5	.	TGTGCCTCCAGTGATTTGGACAGTCCAGATCAGCCCCAGCATTTT	CASSDLDSPDQPQHF
TRBV19	.	TRBJ2-6	.	TGTGCCAGTAGTATAGCGGGAATGTGGGTGGAGGCCAACGTCCTGACTTTC	CASSIAGMWVEANVLTF
TRBV6-2/TRBV6-3	once	TRBJ2-1	TRBD1	TGTGCCAGCAGCCGAAGACAGGGCAATGAGCAGTTCTTC	CASSRRQGNEQFF
TRBV14	.	TRBJ2-7	TRBD2	TGTGCCAGCAGCCAGGGGAGGGACGAGCAGTACTTC	CASSQGRDEQYF
TRBV15	.	TRBJ1-5	.	TGTGCCACCAGCAGAGCAAACAGAGCCAATCAGCCCCAGCATTTT	CATSRANRANQPQHF
TRBV28	.	TRBJ1-6	.	TGTGCCAACAGTTTAGCCAGCTTAAATTCACCCCTCCACTTT	CANSLASLNSPLHF
TRBV5-5	.	TRBJ2-1	.	TGTGCCAGCAGCGCCCTACCGGGGCAGTTCTTC	CASSALPGQFF
TRBV27	.	TRBJ2-3	TRBD2	TGTGCCAGCAGCCCTCGGACTAGTACGCAGTATTTT	CASSPRTSTQYF
TRBV7-2	few	TRBJ1-5	.	TGTGCCAGCAGCTTACTTTATCAGCCCCAGCATTTT	CASSLLYQPQHF
TRBV6-1	many	TRBJ2-7	TRBD1	TGTGCCAGCAGTGAACCGGGACAGGGCTACGAGCAGTACTTC	CASSEPGQGYEQYF
TRBV9	.	TRBJ1-4	TRBD1	TGTGCCAGCAGCGCTCGGGGCAGGGGGCAGTCTAATGAAAAACTGTTTTTT	CASSARGRGQSNEKLFF
TRBV28	.	TRBJ1-2	TRBD1	TGTGCCAGCAGCCCACAGGACAGGGCGGACTATGGCTACACCTTC	CASSPQDRADYGYTF
TRBV7-2	few	TRBJ1-4	.	TGTGCCAGCAGCTTAGGTCCACATCTAACAACTAATGAAAAACTGTTTTTT	CASSLGPHLTTNEKLFF
TRBV5-1	.	TRBJ2-1	TRBD2	TGCGCCAGCAGCTTGAGACTAGCTTCTGAGCAGTTCTTC	CASSLRLASEQFF
TRBV7-6	.	TRBJ2-3	TRBD1	TGTGCCAGCAGCTTAAAGGGACAGGGACCCACAGATACGCAGTATTTT	CASSLKGQGPTDTQYF
TRBV10-2	many	TRBJ2-5	.	TGCGCCAGCAGTGAGTCGCCCCGGGCGGAGACCCAGTACTTC	CASSESPRAETQYF
TRBV9	.	TRBJ1-1	TRBD1	TGTGCCAGCAGCGTCGACAGGGAGAACACTGAAGCTTTCTTT	CASSVDRENTEAFF
TRBV27	few	TRBJ2-1	TRBD2	TGTGCCAGCAGTTTAATCGGGGGACTATACAATGAGCAGTTCTTC	CASSLIGGLYNEQFF
TRBV7-9	few	TRBJ1-2	.	TGTGCCAGCAGCTTAGAGCTATTGGCTTATGGCTACACCTTC	CASSLELLAYGYTF